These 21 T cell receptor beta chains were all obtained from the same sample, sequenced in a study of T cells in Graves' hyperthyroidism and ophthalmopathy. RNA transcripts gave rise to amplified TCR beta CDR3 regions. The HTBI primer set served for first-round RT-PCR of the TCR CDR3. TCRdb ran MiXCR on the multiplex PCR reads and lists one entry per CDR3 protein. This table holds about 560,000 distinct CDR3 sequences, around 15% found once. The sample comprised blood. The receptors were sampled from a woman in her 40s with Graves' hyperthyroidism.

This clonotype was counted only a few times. The CDR3 DNA is TGCAGTGCTAGAAAAGAACAGGAACTCAATCAGCCCCAGCATTTT. This translates into CSARKEQELNQPQHF. V and J are TRBV20-1 and TRBJ1-5, with a possible D match to TRBD1 (5 bases). The V end was cut by 2 bases, the J end by 3 bases, with 14 bases between. CDR3 length: 15 amino acids. Germline CDR1 and CDR2: DFQATT and SNEGSKA (reference sequence).

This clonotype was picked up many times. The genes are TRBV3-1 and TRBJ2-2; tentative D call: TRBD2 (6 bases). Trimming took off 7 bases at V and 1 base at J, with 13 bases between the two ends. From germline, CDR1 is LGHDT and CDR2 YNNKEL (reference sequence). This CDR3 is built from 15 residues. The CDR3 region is CASTTGTQNTGELFF. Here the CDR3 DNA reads TGTGCCAGCACGACCGGGACTCAGAACACCGGGGAGCTGTTTTTT.

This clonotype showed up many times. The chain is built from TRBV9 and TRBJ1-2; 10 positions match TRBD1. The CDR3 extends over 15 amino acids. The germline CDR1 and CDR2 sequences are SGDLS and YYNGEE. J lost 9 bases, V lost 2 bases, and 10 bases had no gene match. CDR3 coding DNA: TGTGCCAGCAGCGTCGCCGGAGGACAGGGGGGACGCTACACCTTC. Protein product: CASSVAGGQGGRYTF.

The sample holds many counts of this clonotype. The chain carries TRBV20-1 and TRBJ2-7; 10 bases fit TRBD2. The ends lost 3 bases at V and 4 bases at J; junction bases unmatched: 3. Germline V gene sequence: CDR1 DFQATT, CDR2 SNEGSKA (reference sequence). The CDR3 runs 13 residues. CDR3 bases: TGCAGTGCTAGTACTAGCGGGGTGTACGAGCAGTACTTC. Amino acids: CSASTSGVYEQYF.

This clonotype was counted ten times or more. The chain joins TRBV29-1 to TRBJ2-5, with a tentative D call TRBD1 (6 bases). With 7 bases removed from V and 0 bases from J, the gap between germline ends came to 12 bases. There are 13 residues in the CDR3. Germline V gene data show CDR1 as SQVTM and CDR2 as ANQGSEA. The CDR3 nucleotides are TGCAGCGCTTTCCGGGACAACCAAGAGACCCAGTACTTC. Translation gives CSAFRDNQETQYF. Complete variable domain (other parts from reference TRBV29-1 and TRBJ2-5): SAVISQKPSRDICQRGTSLTIQCQVDSQVTMMFWYRQQPGQSLTLIATANQGSEATYESGFVIDKFPISRPNLTFSTLTVSNMSPEDSSIYLCSAFRDNQETQYFGPGTRLLVL.

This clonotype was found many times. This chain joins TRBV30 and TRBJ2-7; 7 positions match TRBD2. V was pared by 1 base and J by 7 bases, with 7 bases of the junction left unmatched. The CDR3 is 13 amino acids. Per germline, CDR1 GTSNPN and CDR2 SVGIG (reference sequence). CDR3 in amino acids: CAWSGLAVGEQYF. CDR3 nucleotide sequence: TGTGCCTGGAGTGGGCTAGCGGTAGGGGAGCAGTACTTC.

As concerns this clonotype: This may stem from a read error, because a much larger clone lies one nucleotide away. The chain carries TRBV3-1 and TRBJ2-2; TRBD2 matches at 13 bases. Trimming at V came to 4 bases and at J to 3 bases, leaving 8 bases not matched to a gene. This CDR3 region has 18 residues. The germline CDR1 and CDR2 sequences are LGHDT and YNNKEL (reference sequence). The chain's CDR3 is CASSRGTSGIGDTGELFF. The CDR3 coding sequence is TGTGCCAGCAGCCGAGGGACTAGCGGGATCGGAGACACCGGGGAGCTGTTTTTT. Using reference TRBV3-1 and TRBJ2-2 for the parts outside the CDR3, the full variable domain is DTAVSQTPKYLVTQMGNDKSIKCEQNLGHDTMYWYKQDSKKFLKIMFSYNNKELIINETVPNRFSPKSPDKAHLNLHINSLELGDSAVYFCASSRGTSGIGDTGELFFGEGSRLTVL.

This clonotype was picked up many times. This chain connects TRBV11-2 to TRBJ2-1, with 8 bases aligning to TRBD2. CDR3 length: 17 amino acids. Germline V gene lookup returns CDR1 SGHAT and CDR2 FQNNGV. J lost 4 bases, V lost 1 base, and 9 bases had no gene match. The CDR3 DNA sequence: TGTGCCAGCAGCTTAGGGTCTAGCGGGTGGGTATACAATGAGCAGTTCTTC. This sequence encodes CASSLGSSGWVYNEQFF. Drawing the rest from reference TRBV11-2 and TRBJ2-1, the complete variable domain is EAGVAQSPRYKIIEKRQSVAFWCNPISGHATLYWYQQILGQGPKLLIQFQNNGVVDDSQLPKDRFSAERLKGVDSTLKIQPAKLEDSAVYLCASSLGSSGWVYNEQFFGPGTRLTVL.

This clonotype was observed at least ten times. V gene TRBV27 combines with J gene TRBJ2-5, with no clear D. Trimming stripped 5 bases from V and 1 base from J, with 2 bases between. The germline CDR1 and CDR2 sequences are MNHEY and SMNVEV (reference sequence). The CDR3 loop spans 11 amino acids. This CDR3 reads CASSVQETQYF. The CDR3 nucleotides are TGTGCCAGCAGTGTCCAAGAGACCCAGTACTTC.

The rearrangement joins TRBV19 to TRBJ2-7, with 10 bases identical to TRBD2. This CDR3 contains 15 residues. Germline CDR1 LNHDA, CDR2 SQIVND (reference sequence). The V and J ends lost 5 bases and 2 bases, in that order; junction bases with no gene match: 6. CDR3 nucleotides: TGTGCCAGTAGTTACAGCGGGAGGGATACCTACGAGCAGTACTTC. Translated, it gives CASSYSGRDTYEQYF.

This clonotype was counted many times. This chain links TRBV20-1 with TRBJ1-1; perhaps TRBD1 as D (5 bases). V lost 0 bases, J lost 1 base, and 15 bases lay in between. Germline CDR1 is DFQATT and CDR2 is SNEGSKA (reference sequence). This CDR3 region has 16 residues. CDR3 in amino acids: CSARDRMGLTNTEAFF. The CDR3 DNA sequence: TGCAGTGCTAGAGATCGGATGGGACTTACGAACACTGAAGCTTTCTTT.

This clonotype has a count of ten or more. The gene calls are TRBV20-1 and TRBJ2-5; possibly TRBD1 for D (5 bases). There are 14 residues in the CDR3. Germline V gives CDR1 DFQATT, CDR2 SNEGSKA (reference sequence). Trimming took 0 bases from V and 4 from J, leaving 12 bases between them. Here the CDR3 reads CSARDRQGAETQYF. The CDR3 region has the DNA TGCAGTGCTAGAGATCGGCAGGGCGCAGAGACCCAGTACTTC.

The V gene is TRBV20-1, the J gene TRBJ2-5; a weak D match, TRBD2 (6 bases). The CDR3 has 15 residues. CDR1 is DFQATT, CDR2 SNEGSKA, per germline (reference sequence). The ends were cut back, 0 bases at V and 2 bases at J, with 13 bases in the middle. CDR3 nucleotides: TGCAGTGCTAGAGATTGGGGGGAGTGGCAAGAGACCCAGTACTTC. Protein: CSARDWGEWQETQYF.

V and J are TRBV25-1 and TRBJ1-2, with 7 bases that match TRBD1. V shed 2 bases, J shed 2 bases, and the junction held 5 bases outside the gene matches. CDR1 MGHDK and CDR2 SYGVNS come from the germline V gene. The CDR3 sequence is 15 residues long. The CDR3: CASSERQGRNYGYTF. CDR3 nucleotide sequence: TGTGCCAGCAGTGAACGACAGGGCCGCAACTATGGCTACACCTTC.

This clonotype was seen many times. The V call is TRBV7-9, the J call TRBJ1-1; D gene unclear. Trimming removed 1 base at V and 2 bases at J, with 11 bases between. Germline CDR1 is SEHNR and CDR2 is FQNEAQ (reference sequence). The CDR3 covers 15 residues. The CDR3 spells CASSLVETANTEAFF. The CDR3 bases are TGTGCCAGCAGCTTAGTGGAGACGGCTAACACTGAAGCTTTCTTT. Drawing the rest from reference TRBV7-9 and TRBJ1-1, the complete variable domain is DTGVSQNPRHKITKRGQNVTFRCDPISEHNRLYWYRQTLGQGPEFLTYFQNEAQLEKSRLLSDRFSAERPKGSFSTLEIQRTEQGDSAMYLCASSLVETANTEAFFGQGTRLTVV.

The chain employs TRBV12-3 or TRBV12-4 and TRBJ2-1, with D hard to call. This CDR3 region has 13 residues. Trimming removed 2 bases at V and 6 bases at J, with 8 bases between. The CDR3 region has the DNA TGTGCCAGCAGTTTAATCCAGACCAATGAGCAGTTCTTC. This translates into CASSLIQTNEQFF.

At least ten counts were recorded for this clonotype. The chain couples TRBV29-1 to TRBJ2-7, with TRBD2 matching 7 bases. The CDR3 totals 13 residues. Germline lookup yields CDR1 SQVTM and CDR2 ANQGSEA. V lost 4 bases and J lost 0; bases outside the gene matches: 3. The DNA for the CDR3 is TGCAGCGTTGTATTAGCGGGCTCCTACGAGCAGTACTTC. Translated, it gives CSVVLAGSYEQYF.

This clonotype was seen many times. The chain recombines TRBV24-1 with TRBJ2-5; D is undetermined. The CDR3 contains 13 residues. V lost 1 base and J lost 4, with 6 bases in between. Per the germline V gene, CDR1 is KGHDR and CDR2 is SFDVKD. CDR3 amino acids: CATSDLVGETQYF. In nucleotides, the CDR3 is TGTGCCACCAGTGATTTAGTCGGAGAGACCCAGTACTTC.

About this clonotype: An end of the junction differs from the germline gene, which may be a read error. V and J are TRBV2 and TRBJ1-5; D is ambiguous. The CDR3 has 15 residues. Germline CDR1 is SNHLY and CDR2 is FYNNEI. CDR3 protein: CASSQEGGPNQPQHF. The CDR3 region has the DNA TGCGCCAGCAGCCAAGAGGGCGGACCCAATCAGCCCCAGCATTTT.

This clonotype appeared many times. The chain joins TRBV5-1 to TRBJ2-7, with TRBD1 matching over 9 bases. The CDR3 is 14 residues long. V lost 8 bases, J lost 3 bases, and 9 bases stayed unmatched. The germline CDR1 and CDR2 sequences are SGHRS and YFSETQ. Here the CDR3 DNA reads TGCGCCAGTGCAACAGGGACAGGGATCTACGAGCAGTACTTC. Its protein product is CASATGTGIYEQYF. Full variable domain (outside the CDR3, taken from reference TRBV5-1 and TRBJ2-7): KAGVTQTPRYLIKTRGQQVTLSCSPISGHRSVSWYQQTPGQGLQFLFEYFSETQRNKGNFPGRFSGRQFSNSRSEMNVSTLELGDSALYLCASATGTGIYEQYFGPGTRLTVT.

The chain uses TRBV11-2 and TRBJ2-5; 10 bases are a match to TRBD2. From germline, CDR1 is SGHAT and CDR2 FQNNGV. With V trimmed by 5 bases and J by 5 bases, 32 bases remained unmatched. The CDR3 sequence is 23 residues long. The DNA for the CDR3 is TGTGCCAGCAGCCAACTGCGGGTATCCCCCCGGATTGCTAGCGGGAGTGGGGGGGAGACCCAGTACTTC. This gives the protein CASSQLRVSPRIASGSGGETQYF.